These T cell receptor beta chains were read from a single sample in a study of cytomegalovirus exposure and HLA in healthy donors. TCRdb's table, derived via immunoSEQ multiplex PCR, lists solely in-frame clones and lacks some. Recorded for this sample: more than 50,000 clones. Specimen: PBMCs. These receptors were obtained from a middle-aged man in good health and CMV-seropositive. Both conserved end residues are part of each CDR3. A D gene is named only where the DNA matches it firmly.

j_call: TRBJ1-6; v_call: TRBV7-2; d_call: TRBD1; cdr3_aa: CASSLGQGGSPLHF; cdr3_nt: TGTGCCAGCAGCTTAGGACAGGGTGGATCACCCCTCCACTTT
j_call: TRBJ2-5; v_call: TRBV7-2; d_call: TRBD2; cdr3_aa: CASSFQGGNQETQYF; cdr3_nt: TGTGCCAGCAGCTTCCAGGGAGGGAACCAAGAGACCCAGTACTTC
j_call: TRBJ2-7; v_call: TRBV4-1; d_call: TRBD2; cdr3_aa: CASSQPLRGRSYEQYF; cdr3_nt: TGCGCCAGCAGCCAACCTCTGCGGGGGAGATCCTACGAGCAGTACTTC
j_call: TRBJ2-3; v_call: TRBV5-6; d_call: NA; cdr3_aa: CASSSSTDTQYF; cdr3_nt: TGTGCCAGCAGCTCTAGCACAGATACGCAGTATTTT
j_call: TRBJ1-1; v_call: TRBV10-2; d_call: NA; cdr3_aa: CARAGGRDTEAFF; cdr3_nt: TGCGCCCGAGCGGGGGGGAGGGACACTGAAGCTTTCTTT
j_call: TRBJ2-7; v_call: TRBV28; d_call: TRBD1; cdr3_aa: CASSFPGQGKPYEQYF; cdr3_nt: TGTGCCAGCAGTTTCCCGGGACAGGGGAAACCCTACGAGCAGTACTTC
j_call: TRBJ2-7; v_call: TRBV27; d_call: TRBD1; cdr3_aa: CASSRSGTVSYEQYF; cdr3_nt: TGTGCCAGCAGCCGGTCCGGGACAGTCTCCTACGAGCAGTACTTC
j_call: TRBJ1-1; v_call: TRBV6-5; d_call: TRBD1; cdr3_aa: CASSGPGQDTEDFF; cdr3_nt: TGTGCCAGCAGTGGACCGGGACAGGACACTGAAGATTTCTTT
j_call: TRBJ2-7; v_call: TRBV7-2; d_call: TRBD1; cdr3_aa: CASSPRDRGYEQYF; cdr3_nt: TGTGCCAGCAGCCCCCGGGACAGGGGGTACGAGCAGTACTTC
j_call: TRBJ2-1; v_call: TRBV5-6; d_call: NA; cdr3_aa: CASSFLREPQFF; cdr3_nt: TGTGCCAGCAGCTTCCTGAGGGAACCGCAGTTCTTC
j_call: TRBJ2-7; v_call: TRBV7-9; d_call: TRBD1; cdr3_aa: CASNSGTGDEQYF; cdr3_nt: TGTGCCAGCAACTCCGGGACAGGGGACGAGCAGTACTTC
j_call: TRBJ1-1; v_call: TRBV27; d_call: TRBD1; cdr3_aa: CASSLWDRVWSTEAFF; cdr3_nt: TGTGCCAGCAGTTTATGGGACAGGGTATGGAGCACTGAAGCTTTCTTT
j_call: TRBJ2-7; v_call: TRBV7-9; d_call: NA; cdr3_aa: CASSLAWGGHKAPSYEQYF; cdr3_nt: TGTGCCAGCAGCTTAGCATGGGGGGGGCACAAGGCCCCCTCCTACGAGCAGTACTTC
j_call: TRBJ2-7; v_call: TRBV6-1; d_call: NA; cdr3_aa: CASSATGISYEQYF; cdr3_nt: TGTGCCAGCAGTGCCACAGGGATCTCCTACGAGCAGTACTTC
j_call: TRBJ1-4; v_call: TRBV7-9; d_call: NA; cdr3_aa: CASSFIQGRANEKLFF; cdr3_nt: TGTGCCAGCAGCTTCATACAGGGTAGAGCTAATGAAAAACTGTTTTTT
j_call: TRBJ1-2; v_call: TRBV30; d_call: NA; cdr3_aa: CAWSHRVGYTF; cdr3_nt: TGTGCCTGGAGTCACAGGGTTGGCTACACCTTC
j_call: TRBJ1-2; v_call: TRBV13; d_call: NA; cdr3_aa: CASMRGGYYGYTF; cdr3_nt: TGTGCCAGCATGAGGGGAGGATACTATGGCTACACCTTC
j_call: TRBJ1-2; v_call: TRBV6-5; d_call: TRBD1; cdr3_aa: CASSYGTGAYGYTF; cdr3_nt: TGTGCCAGCAGTTACGGGACAGGAGCCTATGGCTACACCTTC
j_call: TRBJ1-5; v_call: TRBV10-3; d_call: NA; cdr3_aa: CAISESGLINQPQHF; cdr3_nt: TGTGCCATCAGTGAGTCGGGACTGATCAATCAGCCCCAGCATTTT
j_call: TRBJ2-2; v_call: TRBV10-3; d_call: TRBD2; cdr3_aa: CAISEASGELFF; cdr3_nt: TGTGCCATCAGTGAGGCGAGCGGGGAGTTGTTTTTT
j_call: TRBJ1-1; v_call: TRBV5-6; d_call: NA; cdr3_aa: CASSLFDRLNTEAFF; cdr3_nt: TGTGCCAGCAGCCTATTTGACAGGTTGAACACTGAAGCTTTCTTT
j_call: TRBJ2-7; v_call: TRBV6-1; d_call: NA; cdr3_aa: CASSEGPYEQYF; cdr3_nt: TGTGCCAGCAGTGAGGGCCCCTACGAGCAGTACTTC
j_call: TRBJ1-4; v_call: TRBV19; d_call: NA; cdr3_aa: CASRDRQPTNEKLFF; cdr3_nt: TGTGCCAGTAGGGATCGACAGCCAACTAATGAAAAACTGTTTTTT
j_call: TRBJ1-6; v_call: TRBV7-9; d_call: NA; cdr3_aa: CASSSGTPERLLHF; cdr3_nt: TGTGCCAGCAGCTCCGGGACTCCGGAAAGGCTCCTCCACTTT
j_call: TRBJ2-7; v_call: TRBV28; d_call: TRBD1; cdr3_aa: CASKGTDRYEQYF; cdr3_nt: TGTGCCAGCAAGGGGACAGACCGCTACGAGCAGTACTTC
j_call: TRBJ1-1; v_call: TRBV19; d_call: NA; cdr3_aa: CASSTRGYMNTEAFF; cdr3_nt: TGTGCCAGTAGCACCCGCGGGTATATGAACACTGAAGCTTTCTTT
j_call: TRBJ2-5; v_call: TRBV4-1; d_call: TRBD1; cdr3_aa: CASSQGDRYQETQYF; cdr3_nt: TGCGCCAGCAGCCAAGGGGACAGGTACCAAGAGACCCAGTACTTC
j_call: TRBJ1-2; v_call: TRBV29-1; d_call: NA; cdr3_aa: CSVSTGTNYGYTF; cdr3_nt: TGCAGCGTTAGTACCGGGACAAATTATGGCTACACCTTC
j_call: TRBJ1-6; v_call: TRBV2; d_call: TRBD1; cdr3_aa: CASRVTGTVNSPLHF; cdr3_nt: TGTGCCAGCAGAGTCACCGGGACAGTCAATTCACCCCTCCACTTT
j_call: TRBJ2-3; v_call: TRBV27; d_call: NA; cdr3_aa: CARSLRDTQYF; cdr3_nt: TGTGCCAGAAGTTTGAGGGATACGCAGTATTTT
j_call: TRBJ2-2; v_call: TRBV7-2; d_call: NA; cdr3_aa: CASSLAGGGTGELFF; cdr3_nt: TGTGCCAGCAGCTTAGCGGGAGGGGGAACCGGGGAGCTGTTTTTT
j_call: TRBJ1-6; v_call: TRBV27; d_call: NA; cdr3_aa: CASSLQPGTPFSPLHF; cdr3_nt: TGTGCCAGCAGTTTGCAGCCCGGGACACCGTTTTCACCCCTCCACTTT
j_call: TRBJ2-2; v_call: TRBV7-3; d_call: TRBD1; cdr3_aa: CASSPGGLTTGELFF; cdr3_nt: TGTGCCAGCAGCCCAGGGGGCCTGACCACCGGGGAGCTGTTTTTT
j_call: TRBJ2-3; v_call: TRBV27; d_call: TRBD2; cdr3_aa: CASSPLAGASTDTQYF; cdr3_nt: TGTGCCAGCAGTCCCCTAGCGGGAGCTAGCACAGATACGCAGTATTTT
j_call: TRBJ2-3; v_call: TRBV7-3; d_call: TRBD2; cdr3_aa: CASSRSGRGTDTQYF; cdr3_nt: TGTGCCAGCAGCCGAAGCGGGAGGGGCACAGATACGCAGTATTTT
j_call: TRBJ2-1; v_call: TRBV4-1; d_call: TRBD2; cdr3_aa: CASSLFSGTSGSNEQFF; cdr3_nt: TGCGCCAGCAGCCTCTTTTCCGGGACTAGCGGTTCCAATGAGCAGTTCTTC
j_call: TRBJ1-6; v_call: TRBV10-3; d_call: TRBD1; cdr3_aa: CAISGTGDSPLHF; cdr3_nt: TGTGCCATCAGCGGGACAGGGGATTCACCCCTCCACTTT
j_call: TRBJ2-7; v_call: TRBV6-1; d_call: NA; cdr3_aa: CASSERADSYEQYF; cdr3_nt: TGTGCCAGCAGTGAACGTGCGGACTCCTACGAGCAGTACTTC
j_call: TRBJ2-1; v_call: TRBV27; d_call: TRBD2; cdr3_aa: CASRRTSEGGQMMHEQFF; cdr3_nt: TGTGCCAGCAGAAGAACTAGCGAGGGAGGTCAAATGATGCATGAGCAGTTCTTC
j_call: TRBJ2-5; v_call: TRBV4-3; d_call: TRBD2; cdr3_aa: CASSQDGRFRETQYF; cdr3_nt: TGCGCCAGCAGCCAAGACGGGAGGTTTCGAGAGACCCAGTACTTC
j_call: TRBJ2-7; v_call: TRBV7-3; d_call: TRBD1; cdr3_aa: CASSPSDRLAYEQYF; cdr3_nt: TGTGCCAGCAGCCCCTCGGACAGGCTAGCCTACGAGCAGTACTTC
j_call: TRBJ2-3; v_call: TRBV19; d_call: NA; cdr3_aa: CASSLTNIPDTQYF; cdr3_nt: TGTGCCAGTAGTCTAACCAATATACCAGATACGCAGTATTTT
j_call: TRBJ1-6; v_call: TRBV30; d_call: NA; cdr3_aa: CAWSWGESPLHF; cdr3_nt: TGTGCCTGGAGTTGGGGGGAATCACCCCTCCACTTT
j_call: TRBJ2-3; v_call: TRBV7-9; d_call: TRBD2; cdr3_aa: CASSLGLAGVDTQYF; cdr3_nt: TGTGCCAGCAGCCTCGGACTAGCGGGAGTAGATACGCAGTATTTT
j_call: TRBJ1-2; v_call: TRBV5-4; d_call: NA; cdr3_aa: CASSRREANYGYTF; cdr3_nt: TGTGCCAGCAGCCGCCGGGAGGCTAACTATGGCTACACCTTC
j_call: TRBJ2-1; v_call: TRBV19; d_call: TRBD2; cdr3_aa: CASSNPTSGYNEQFF; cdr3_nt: TGTGCCAGTAGCAACCCAACTAGCGGTTACAATGAGCAGTTCTTC
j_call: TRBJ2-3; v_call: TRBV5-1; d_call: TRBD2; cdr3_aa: CASSRGASGSTDTQYF; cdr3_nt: TGCGCCAGCAGCAGGGGGGCTAGCGGGAGCACAGATACGCAGTATTTT
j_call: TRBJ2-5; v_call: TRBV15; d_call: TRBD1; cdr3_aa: CATSRTGGRGETQYF; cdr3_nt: TGTGCCACCAGCAGGACAGGGGGCAGGGGGGAGACCCAGTACTTC
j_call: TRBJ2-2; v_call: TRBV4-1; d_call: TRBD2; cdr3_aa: CASSQEPSGTGELFF; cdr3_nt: TGCGCCAGCAGCCAAGAGCCTAGCGGAACCGGGGAGCTGTTTTTT
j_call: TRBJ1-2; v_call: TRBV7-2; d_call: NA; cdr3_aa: CASSLGPLVPGGGYTF; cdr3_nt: TGTGCCAGCAGCTTAGGCCCCCTTGTACCCGGAGGGGGCTACACCTTC
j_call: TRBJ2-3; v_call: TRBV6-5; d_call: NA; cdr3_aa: CASSYSRGPDTQYF; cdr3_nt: TGTGCCAGCAGTTACAGTCGAGGGCCAGATACGCAGTATTTT
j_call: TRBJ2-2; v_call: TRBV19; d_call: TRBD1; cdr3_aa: CASSPGTGVLGELFF; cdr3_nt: TGTGCCAGTAGTCCTGGGACAGGAGTTCTCGGGGAGCTGTTTTTT
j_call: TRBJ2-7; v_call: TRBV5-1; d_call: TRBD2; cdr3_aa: CASSFEAGGRNEQYF; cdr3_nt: TGCGCCAGCAGCTTCGAAGCGGGAGGGAGAAACGAGCAGTACTTC